The clone carrying this T cell receptor beta chain was seen a handful of times. Its target is unknown. This sequence may be a read error, since a much larger clone differs from it by one base. This record comes from a study of tumor-infiltrating lymphocytes in primary liver carcinoma. General study points: The study found tumor-adjacent and tumor-blood pairs overlapped less than tumor region pairs.

Extraction also yielded germline DNA, while blood RNA was obtained from unsorted whole blood. The CDR3 totals 10 residues. The germline CDR1 and CDR2 sequences are MNHEY and SVGEGT. Synthesis of TCR beta cDNA was carried out from around 540 ng total RNA with a constant-region primer. Generation of the TCR beta libraries relied on three nested multiplex PCR rounds using slightly modified ARM-PCR. The first two PCR rounds used TRBV1-TRBV30 forward primers with a C-beta reverse primer, about 10 cycles each. From the multiplex PCR reads, TCRdb called clonotypes with MiXCR, one entry per CDR3 protein. The table lists 190,000 or so distinct CDR3 sequences, less than 70% of them singletons.

This chain connects TRBV6-2 or TRBV6-3 to TRBJ2-7, with D possibly matching TRBD2 (5 bases). This clonotype was obtained from a woman in her sixties with primary liver carcinoma and hepatitis B virus infection. The sequenced material came from peripheral blood. The CDR3 DNA sequence: TGTGCCAGCAGTGACTACGAGCAGCACTTC. It codes for CASSDYEQHF.